Below, 7 T cell receptor beta chains from the same sample are listed, as sequenced in a study of control samples from healthy donors and cancer patients. Libraries were prepared by immunoSEQ multiplex PCR; TCRdb keeps only in-frame clonotypes and omits some of them. The sample comprises some 160,000 clones, roughly 90% of which are singletons, and less than 5.5% rests with the top ten. Material for sequencing was blood. Every receptor here comes from a man younger than 45 in good health.

The V gene is TRBV12-5, the J gene TRBJ2-5, with D uncertain. This CDR3 has 13 amino acids. The V end was cut by 7 bases, the J end by 7 bases, with 16 bases between. Per germline, CDR1 LGHNT and CDR2 FRNRAP. CDR3 protein: CASEGLRPSTQYF. DNA of the CDR3: TGTGCTAGTGAAGGGCTACGCCCATCGACCCAGTACTTC.

The chain joins TRBV6-2 or TRBV6-3 to TRBJ2-7; 7 nucleotides align to TRBD2. The germline gives CDR1 MNHEY, CDR2 SVGEGT. V lost 6 bases to trimming and J lost 0 bases; unmatched junction nucleotides: 5. This CDR3 is 14 amino acids long. The CDR3 DNA follows: TGTGCCAGCAGCTCAGCGGGGTCCTCCTACGAGCAGTACTTC. Protein product: CASSSAGSSYEQYF.

The rearrangement links TRBV29-1 to TRBJ2-7, with TRBD1 matching 7 bases. The CDR3 covers 13 residues. Germline trimming cut 3 bases from V and 7 bases from J; bases unmatched to any gene: 9. Germline V gives CDR1 SQVTM, CDR2 ANQGSEA. The CDR3 loop reads CSVELTGAGEQYF. CDR3 DNA: TGCAGCGTTGAGTTAACAGGGGCTGGGGAGCAGTACTTC.

V gene TRBV5-6 combines with J gene TRBJ1-2; D gene uncertain. V gave up 3 bases and J gave up 2 bases, with 11 bases separating them. This CDR3 region has 14 residues. Germline CDR1 is SGHDT and CDR2 is YYEEEE. The CDR3 DNA reads TGTGCCAGCAGCTCTCGTCTAAAGAACTATGGCTACACCTTC. Translated: CASSSRLKNYGYTF.

J is TRBJ1-6 and V is TRBV30; D is perhaps TRBD1 (6 bases). Germline V gene lookup returns CDR1 GTSNPN and CDR2 SVGIG (reference sequence). The CDR3 spans 15 residues. V lost 3 bases to trimming and J lost 10 bases, with 19 bases between them. The CDR3 region is CAWRGGGYFGSPLHF. CDR3 bases: TGTGCCTGGAGAGGGGGGGGGTACTTCGGGTCACCCCTCCACTTT.

This clone appeared once. This chain joins TRBV7-8 and TRBJ1-2; D gene uncertain. This CDR3 is built from 14 residues. Germline CDR1 and CDR2: SGHVS and FQNEAQ. Trimming took 1 base from V and 7 from J, leaving 13 bases between them. CDR3 sequence: CASSLGGPTGGYTF. CDR3 nucleotides: TGTGCCAGCAGCTTAGGAGGGCCGACGGGTGGCTACACCTTC. The full variable domain, its missing parts supplied by reference TRBV7-8 and TRBJ1-2, is GAGVSQSPRYKVAKRGQDVALRCDPISGHVSLFWYQQALGQGPEFLTYFQNEAQLDKSGLPSDRFFAERPEGSVSTLKIQRTQQEDSAVYLCASSLGGPTGGYTFGSGTRLTVV.

The rearrangement joins TRBV4-2 to TRBJ2-5; 11 nucleotides align to TRBD2. The CDR3 has 15 residues. CDR1 is LGHNA and CDR2 is YNFKEQ in the germline V gene. V shed 6 bases, J shed 4 bases, and the junction held 7 bases outside the gene matches. DNA of the CDR3: TGTGCCAGCAGACCCGGGACTAGCGGCTTAGAGACCCAGTACTTC. Protein product: CASRPGTSGLETQYF.